This TCR beta chain appears in the sequencing data of a study of cytomegalovirus exposure and HLA in healthy donors. Study-level findings and limits: Highly shared variants forming one cluster were likely a sequencing artifact.

CDR3 length: 15 amino acids. The J segment lost 3 bases and the V segment lost 7 bases, leaving 9 bases of the junction unmatched. CDR1 and CDR2 from the germline V gene are LNHDA and SQIVND (reference sequence). Remarks on this clone: Antigen unknown.

In the PCR, 60 Vbeta and 13 Jbeta primers were used. Sequenced by immunoSEQ multiplex PCR; TCRdb stores in-frame clones only, minus some. The sample shows some 130,000 clones, 80% of them seen only once. Though nominally healthy at sampling, donors likely had unrecorded immune exposures. This chain links TRBV19 with TRBJ2-5, with 9 bases matching TRBD1. The TCR sequence derives from a man in his thirties or forties in good health. Material for sequencing was PBMCs. The CDR3 reads CASKDHRGREETQYF. The CDR3 bases are TGTGCCAGTAAAGACCACAGGGGGCGGGAAGAGACCCAGTACTTC.